This T cell receptor beta chain originates from a study of blood T cell repertoires in COVID-19. Study overall: COVID-19 samples from acute and convalescent phases originated in the United States, Italy and Spain.

CDR3 size: 11 residues. Germline V CDR1 and CDR2: SNHLY, FYNNEI. V lost 5 bases, J lost 9 bases, and 8 bases lay in between. Clones were read by immunoSEQ multiplex PCR, and TCRdb kept only the in-frame ones, dropping some. The data show roughly 180,000 clones, with roughly 85% seen just once and under 7% held by the top ten. Sequencing input: peripheral blood. The chain links TRBV2 to TRBJ1-5, with D hard to call. This receptor was taken from a woman aged 45-65 years with COVID-19, enrolled during active disease. CDR3 residues: CASSNASPQHF. In DNA form, the CDR3 reads TGTGCCAGCAGTAATGCGTCGCCCCAGCATTTT.